The 21 T cell receptor beta chains reported below all come from one sample, sequenced in a study of blood T cell repertoires in COVID-19. The repertoire was sequenced with immunoSEQ multiplex PCR; TCRdb's copy has only in-frame clones and lacks some. The sample yields 300,000 to 400,000 clones, around 86% seen once. Sequencing used peripheral blood. All receptors derive from a man between 45 and 60 years old with active or convalescent COVID-19.

The gene calls are TRBV19 and TRBJ2-3; 11 bases map to TRBD2. Per germline, CDR1 LNHDA and CDR2 SQIVND (reference sequence). The J segment lost 3 bases and the V segment lost 5 bases, leaving 10 bases of the junction unmatched. The CDR3 has 17 amino acids. CDR3 DNA sequence: TGTGCCAGTAGTTCCCATACTAGCGGGAGAAGGACAGATACGCAGTATTTT. This gives the protein CASSSHTSGRRTDTQYF.

The chain recombines TRBV6-6 with TRBJ2-7; 7 bases map to TRBD1. The CDR3 consists of 15 residues. The germline V gene has CDR1 MNHNY and CDR2 SVGAGI (reference sequence). J gave up 6 bases and V 2 bases, and 10 bases lay outside the gene matches. CDR3 protein: CASSYPRTGKGEQYF. The DNA of the CDR3 is TGTGCCAGCAGTTACCCACGGACAGGAAAGGGCGAGCAGTACTTC.

CDR3: CASSFLRGHEKLFF. In nucleotides, the CDR3 is TGTGCCAGCAGTTTTCTAAGGGGGCATGAAAAACTGTTTTTT. J is TRBJ1-4 and V is TRBV28; 7 bases match TRBD1. V lost 3 bases, J lost 6 bases, and 4 bases stayed unmatched. The CDR3 has 14 residues. The germline CDR1 and CDR2 sequences are MDHEN and SYDVKM.

This chain links TRBV29-1 with TRBJ2-3; 10 positions match TRBD2. Germline V gives CDR1 SQVTM, CDR2 ANQGSEA. V gave up 5 bases and J gave up 4 bases; unmatched junction bases: 3. The CDR3 is 13 residues long. The CDR3 is CSVQAGGPDTQYF. The CDR3, as DNA: TGCAGCGTTCAAGCGGGAGGGCCAGATACGCAGTATTTT.

The chain carries TRBV13 and TRBJ2-7, with D possibly being TRBD1 (7 bases). Trimming stripped 5 bases from V and 2 bases from J, with 22 bases between. The CDR3 is 17 residues long. CDR1 is PRHDT and CDR2 is FYEKMQ in the germline V gene (reference sequence). CDR3 nucleotide sequence: TGTGCCAGCAGCCGGCGGGACAGCGGAGCTTCGGCCTACGAGCAGTACTTC. Amino acid sequence: CASSRRDSGASAYEQYF.

The chain combines TRBV2 with TRBJ2-5; D may be TRBD1 (6 bases). This CDR3 comprises 12 residues. Per the germline V gene, CDR1 is SNHLY and CDR2 is FYNNEI. The V gene lost 7 bases and the J gene lost 2 bases, with 8 bases spanning the gap. CDR3 sequence (DNA): TGTGCCAGCACAGGGGAGCAAGAGACCCAGTACTTC. The encoded protein is CASTGEQETQYF.

This clone has only one observation. The genes are TRBV6-4 and TRBJ1-3, with unresolved D. Trimming removed 6 bases at V and 9 bases at J, with 15 bases between. The germline gives CDR1 MRHNA, CDR2 SNTAGT. The CDR3 contains 13 residues. DNA of the CDR3: TGTGCCAGCAGCCGTGGGTTGTCGGGCACCATATATTTT. Its protein is CASSRGLSGTIYF.

The rearrangement joins TRBV5-1 to TRBJ2-5, with 7 bases that match TRBD2. CDR3 size: 14 residues. The ends lost 3 bases at V and 1 base at J; junction bases unmatched: 3. Germline CDR1 and CDR2: SGHRS and YFSETQ. The CDR3 is CASSSGTTQETQYF. CDR3 bases: TGCGCCAGCAGCTCGGGGACTACCCAAGAGACCCAGTACTTC.

The rearrangement links TRBV29-1 to TRBJ2-5; TRBD1 matches 12 bases. Germline V CDR1 and CDR2: SQVTM, ANQGSEA. This CDR3 has 13 residues. Unmatched junction bases numbered 1, after V lost 3 bases and J lost 5 bases. CDR3 amino acids: CSVEGTGGETQYF. DNA of the CDR3: TGCAGCGTTGAGGGGACAGGGGGCGAGACCCAGTACTTC.

The chain is built from TRBV11-2 and TRBJ1-1; perhaps TRBD1 as D (5 bases). The CDR3 covers 13 residues. CDR1 and CDR2 (germline): SGHAT, FQNNGV. Trimming removed 6 bases at V and 4 bases at J, with 12 bases between. The CDR3 spells CASSLRGGTEAFF. The CDR3 DNA follows: TGTGCCAGCAGTCTCCGGGGGGGCACTGAAGCTTTCTTT. The whole variable domain, filled in from reference TRBV11-2 and TRBJ1-1, reads EAGVAQSPRYKIIEKRQSVAFWCNPISGHATLYWYQQILGQGPKLLIQFQNNGVVDDSQLPKDRFSAERLKGVDSTLKIQPAKLEDSAVYLCASSLRGGTEAFFGQGTRLTVV.

This clone was found once. This chain links TRBV2 with TRBJ2-1; D might be TRBD1 (5 bases). This CDR3 is 17 amino acids long. Trimming took 4 bases from V and 2 from J, leaving 18 bases between them. The germline gives CDR1 SNHLY, CDR2 FYNNEI. The CDR3 loop is CASSVSSRVRAYNEQFF. CDR3 nucleotide sequence: TGTGCCAGCAGTGTGTCTTCCAGGGTACGCGCCTACAATGAGCAGTTCTTC.

This clone was observed a few times. This sequence joins TRBV19 and TRBJ1-2; D gene unclear. The germline V gene encodes CDR1 LNHDA and CDR2 SQIVND (reference sequence). Trimming removed 3 bases at V and 4 bases at J, with 12 bases between. The length of the CDR3 is 14 residues. This CDR3 reads CASSIGLRGYGYTF. The CDR3 bases are TGTGCCAGTAGTATCGGTTTACGTGGCTATGGCTACACCTTC.

The chain couples TRBV3-1 (or the pseudogene TRBV3-2) to TRBJ2-5; TRBD2 aligns across 9 bases. Germline-derived CDR1 and CDR2 are LGHDT and YNNKEL (reference sequence). The length of the CDR3 is 17 residues. Trimming cost V 0 bases and J 7 bases; bases outside gene matches: 12. The CDR3 DNA follows: TGTGCCAGCAGCCAAGATGGGGCAGCGGGGGGCCGGGGGACCCAGTACTTC. This encodes CASSQDGAAGGRGTQYF.

V and J are TRBV3-1 (or the pseudogene TRBV3-2) and TRBJ1-1; D might be TRBD1 (6 bases). The CDR3 consists of 12 residues. Trimming pared 1 base from V and 11 bases from J, leaving 11 bases between. Germline CDR1 reads LGHDT; CDR2 reads YNNKEL (reference sequence). CDR3 residues: CASSQVGGLAFF. The CDR3 DNA reads TGTGCCAGCAGCCAAGTCGGGGGGCTGGCTTTCTTT.

This clone was recorded once. The V and J genes are TRBV18 and TRBJ1-2; TRBD1 agrees at 7 bases. Germline CDR1 and CDR2: KGHSH and LQKENI. The CDR3 covers 13 residues. Trimming at V came to 5 bases and at J to 3 bases, leaving 3 bases not matched to a gene. CDR3 DNA: TGTGCCAGCTCAGGACAGGTACACTATGGCTACACCTTC. This translates into CASSGQVHYGYTF.

The chain carries TRBV6-5 and TRBJ1-6; TRBD1 is a possible D gene (6 bases). Trimming cost V 7 bases and J 7 bases, with 14 bases left between them. The CDR3 contains 14 residues. Germline assignment: CDR1 MNHEY and CDR2 SVGAGI. The CDR3 spells CASTPGAWNSPLHF. CDR3 coding DNA: TGTGCCAGCACCCCAGGGGCGTGGAATTCACCCCTCCACTTT.

V is TRBV30 and J is TRBJ2-1; D is possibly TRBD1 (6 bases). The germline gives CDR1 GTSNPN, CDR2 SVGIG (reference sequence). The germline V and J ends were trimmed by 3 bases and 0 bases, with 9 bases remaining between them. The CDR3 is made up of 14 amino acids. Here the CDR3 DNA reads TGTGCCTGGAGAGACAGGAGCTCCTACAATGAGCAGTTCTTC. Protein product: CAWRDRSSYNEQFF.

The sample holds one count of this clone. The chain recombines TRBV3-1 (or the pseudogene TRBV3-2) with TRBJ1-1; 7 nucleotides agree with TRBD1. CDR3 size: 15 residues. Trimming at V came to 6 bases and at J to 1 base, leaving 8 bases not matched to a gene. The V gene's germline CDR1 is LGHDT and CDR2 YNNKEL (reference sequence). CDR3 region: CASRDHGTANTEAFF. CDR3 nucleotide sequence: TGTGCCAGCAGAGATCACGGGACAGCGAACACTGAAGCTTTCTTT.

In its sample, this clone was seen once. The V and J genes are TRBV6-5 and TRBJ1-1; D is perhaps TRBD1 (5 bases). There are 15 residues in the CDR3. Trimming took off 7 bases at V and 3 bases at J, with 18 bases between the two ends. The germline V gene has CDR1 MNHEY and CDR2 SVGAGI. CDR3 DNA sequence: TGTGCCAGCACCTATTTAGGAGGGGCTGACACTGAAGCTTTCTTT. Translation gives CASTYLGGADTEAFF.

This chain connects TRBV15 to TRBJ2-5, with 8 bases that match TRBD1. Germline CDR1 LNHNV, CDR2 YYDKDF (reference sequence). With 1 base clipped from V and 5 bases from J, the junction kept 12 bases outside the gene matches. CDR3 length: 17 amino acids. Written as DNA, the CDR3 is TGTGCCACCAGCAGAGTCCCCCAGGGGGCGAGGATGGAGACCCAGTACTTC. Translation: CATSRVPQGARMETQYF.

This chain connects TRBV6-4 to TRBJ1-2; D is unclear. The CDR3 length is 12 residues. Trimming took off 4 bases at V and 7 bases at J, with 10 bases between the two ends. In germline, CDR1 is MRHNA, CDR2 SNTAGT. CDR3 DNA: TGTGCCAGCAGTGCGACCAGCGGTGGCTACACCTTC. Translated, it gives CASSATSGGYTF.